The clone carrying this T cell receptor (beta chain) was recorded a few times. These data come from a study of blood T cell repertoires in COVID-19. Study-wide background: The United States, Italy and Spain provided the acute and convalescent COVID-19 samples. Sample material is recorded as cDNA or gDNA derived from T cells, B-cell-depleted T cells, or PBMCs.

The V gene end was trimmed by 9 bases and the J gene end by 5 bases; junction bases not matched to a gene: 11. CDR3 length equals 15 residues. The germline V gene encodes CDR1 KGHDR and CDR2 SFDVKD. Using immunoSEQ multiplex PCR, the repertoire was profiled, and TCRdb retains in-frame clones only, with some absent. Among about 360,000 clones listed, roughly 87% were seen once. The receptor comes from a woman between 40 and 55 years old with acute COVID-19. Sequenced material: PBMCs or T cells enriched from blood (not recorded which). The genes are TRBV24-1 and TRBJ2-3; 9 nucleotides line up with TRBD2. CDR3 sequence reads: CATGDPRGGGDTQYF. CDR3 DNA sequence: TGTGCCACCGGCGACCCGCGGGGGGGCGGAGATACGCAGTATTTT.